Listed here are 21 T cell receptor beta chains from one sample, sequenced in a study of CD8 T cells in ankylosing spondylitis. Study observations and caveats: Made up of under 10 highly homologous variants, a TCR beta motif appeared characteristic of ankylosing spondylitis blood.

No antigen has been assigned to these receptors. From the 5' RACE reads, TCRdb called clonotypes with MiXCR, one entry per CDR3 protein. The table has some 700,000 distinct CDR3 sequences, 15% to 20% seen once. The sample comprised blood, either unsorted or a sorted T cell fraction (not recorded which). These receptors were obtained from a male donor with ankylosing spondylitis.

This clonotype has a handful of counts. The rearrangement joins TRBV29-1 to TRBJ2-5, with 14 bases matching TRBD2. The germline V gene has CDR1 SQVTM and CDR2 ANQGSEA. With 1 base clipped from V and 4 bases from J, the junction kept 2 bases outside the gene matches. The CDR3 consists of 15 residues. In DNA form, the CDR3 reads TGCAGCGTTGAAGGGGGACTAGCGGGAGTAGAGACCCAGTACTTC. Its translation is CSVEGGLAGVETQYF.

This clonotype was detected only a few times. CDR3 protein: CASSLDRRSHNEQFF. The CDR3 DNA follows: TGTGCCAGCAGCCTGGACAGAAGGTCCCACAATGAGCAGTTCTTC. The V and J genes are TRBV7-2 and TRBJ2-1, with D perhaps matching TRBD1 (6 bases). The V and J ends lost 5 bases and 5 bases respectively, with 16 bases between them. The CDR3 has 15 residues. Germline V gene data show CDR1 as SGHTA and CDR2 as FQGNSA.

This rearrangement joins TRBV5-1 to TRBJ2-5, with a weak D call TRBD1 (6 bases). The ends were cut back, 5 bases at V and 2 bases at J, with 16 bases in the middle. This CDR3 contains 15 residues. Germline lookup yields CDR1 SGHRS and CDR2 YFSETQ. In DNA, the CDR3 is TGCGCCAGCAGGCTTCACTCCGGGACACAAGAGACCCAGTACTTC. Encoded protein: CASRLHSGTQETQYF.

This clonotype showed up many times. The V call is TRBV4-2, the J call TRBJ2-2, with D perhaps given as TRBD1 or TRBD2 (5 bases each). The CDR3 has 14 residues. From germline, CDR1 is LGHNA and CDR2 YNFKEQ. The V gene lost 4 bases and the J gene lost 3 bases, with 9 bases spanning the gap. CDR3 DNA: TGTGCCAGCAGCCCTCGGGGCGACACCGGGGAGCTGTTTTTT. As protein: CASSPRGDTGELFF.

This clonotype has only a few counts. This chain connects TRBV6-4 to TRBJ2-3, with 9 positions matching TRBD1. CDR1 is MRHNA and CDR2 is SNTAGT in the germline V gene. CDR3 length: 14 residues. V was pared by 4 bases and J by 4 bases, with 3 bases of the junction left unmatched. The CDR3 bases are TGTGCCAGCAGTGGGGACAGGGAATCAGATACGCAGTATTTT. Translated, it gives CASSGDRESDTQYF.

This clonotype was detected many times. The chain carries TRBV12-3 or TRBV12-4 and TRBJ2-2; a possible D gene is TRBD2 (5 bases). This CDR3 spans 15 amino acids. Between the trimmed V and J ends, which lost 5 bases and 6 bases, there was a span of 16 bases. The CDR3 DNA reads TGTGCCAGCAGTCCCACCGGACTGGTTGCCGGGGAGCTGTTTTTT. Residues: CASSPTGLVAGELFF.

The CDR3 coding sequence is TGCAGTGCTAGAGACAGGGGTGAAGCTTTCTTT. Protein: CSARDRGEAFF. This chain uses TRBV20-1 with TRBJ1-1; D is possibly TRBD1 (6 bases). Looked up from germline, CDR1 is DFQATT and CDR2 is SNEGSKA (reference sequence). The CDR3 contains 11 residues. The V and J ends lost 0 bases and 7 bases respectively, with 6 bases between them.

This clonotype showed up just a few times. J is TRBJ2-4 and V is TRBV7-9; a possible D gene is TRBD1 (7 bases). Germline V gene sequence: CDR1 SEHNR, CDR2 FQNEAQ (reference sequence). V dropped 1 base and J dropped 7 bases, with 14 bases sitting between them. This CDR3 is 15 amino acids long. CDR3 residues: CASSLEGGQTNIQYF. CDR3 coding DNA: TGTGCCAGCAGCTTAGAGGGGGGACAGACGAACATTCAGTACTTC.

This clonotype was observed a single time. A read error is possible here, since a much larger clone lies one base away. The chain employs TRBV29-1 and TRBJ2-7; 8 bases are a match to TRBD1. Germline V CDR1 and CDR2: SQVTM, ANQGSEA. V dropped 7 bases and J dropped 3; count of bases not matched to a gene: 5. CDR3 length: 12 amino acids. In DNA form, the CDR3 reads TGCAGCGCCCGACAGGGGAACTACGAGCAGTACTTC. This codes for CSARQGNYEQYF.

This clonotype showed up just a few times. The J gene is TRBJ1-2, the V gene TRBV29-1, with 8 bases lining up with TRBD1. Losses at the gene ends were 3 bases for V and 2 bases for J; bases not matched to a gene: 5. The length of the CDR3 is 14 residues. CDR1 and CDR2 from the germline V gene are SQVTM and ANQGSEA. This chain's CDR3 is CSVDRTGTNYGYTF. CDR3 nucleotide sequence: TGCAGCGTTGACAGGACAGGGACGAACTATGGCTACACCTTC.

The J gene is TRBJ2-6, the V gene TRBV27; TRBD1 agrees at 10 bases. This CDR3 spans 15 amino acids. Germline V lookup: CDR1 MNHEY, CDR2 SMNVEV (reference sequence). Trimming at V came to 7 bases and at J to 2 bases, leaving 2 bases not matched to a gene. In DNA, the CDR3 is TGTGCCAGCACGGACAGGGGGACTGGGGCCAACGTCCTGACTTTC. This codes for CASTDRGTGANVLTF.

This clonotype has a handful of counts. The chain combines TRBV12-3 or TRBV12-4 with TRBJ2-7; 11 bases line up with TRBD2. With 2 bases clipped from V and 3 bases from J, the junction kept 3 bases outside the gene matches. The length of the CDR3 is 15 residues. The chain's CDR3 is CASSLQGLAVYEQYF. CDR3 DNA: TGTGCCAGCAGTTTACAGGGACTAGCGGTCTACGAGCAGTACTTC.

This clonotype appeared a few times. V and J are TRBV10-2 and TRBJ2-1, with 7 bases aligning to TRBD1. Trimming at V came to 1 base and at J to 7 bases, leaving 13 bases not matched to a gene. This CDR3 is built from 17 residues. The V gene's germline CDR1 is WSHSY and CDR2 SAAADI. CDR3: CASSEWKGTVLGNEQFF. CDR3 in DNA: TGCGCCAGCAGTGAGTGGAAGGGGACAGTGCTGGGGAATGAGCAGTTCTTC.

This clonotype has just a few counts. V gene TRBV3-1 combines with J gene TRBJ2-3, with 7 bases matching TRBD2. V trimming: 0 bases; J trimming: 9 bases; junction bases outside the gene matches: 9. Germline V gene data show CDR1 as LGHDT and CDR2 as YNNKEL (reference sequence). The CDR3 consists of 15 residues. CDR3 sequence: CASSQDIQRGSTQYF. CDR3 in DNA: TGTGCCAGCAGCCAAGATATCCAGCGGGGCTCCACGCAGTATTTT.

This clonotype appeared a few times. The chain combines TRBV7-8 with TRBJ2-2; a possible D gene is TRBD2 (7 bases). This CDR3 region has 15 residues. CDR1 and CDR2 (germline): SGHVS, FQNEAQ. V shed 5 bases and J shed 2 bases, with 12 bases lying between them. CDR3 residues: CASSPGGQNTGELFF. The CDR3 DNA is TGTGCCAGCAGCCCGGGGGGACAAAACACCGGGGAGCTGTTTTTT.

V and J are TRBV12-3 or TRBV12-4 and TRBJ2-1; the D gene is possibly TRBD1 (5 bases). This CDR3 region has 15 residues. V lost 2 bases, J lost 3 bases, and 11 bases lay in between. CDR3 nucleotide sequence: TGTGCCAGCAGTTTAACCAGGGCCTTCTACAATGAGCAGTTCTTC. This translates into CASSLTRAFYNEQFF.

The chain carries TRBV12-3 or TRBV12-4 and TRBJ2-7, with 10 bases identical to TRBD1. CDR3 size: 14 residues. The trim removed 7 bases at V and 1 base at J, leaving 4 bases unmatched. The CDR3 spells CASTPGQGSYEQYF. The DNA for the CDR3 is TGTGCCAGCACCCCGGGACAGGGGTCCTACGAGCAGTACTTC.

V usage is TRBV29-1 and J usage is TRBJ1-1; D uncertain. This CDR3 contains 10 residues. Per the germline V gene, CDR1 is SQVTM and CDR2 is ANQGSEA. The V and J ends lost 7 bases and 11 bases respectively, with 14 bases between them. The DNA for the CDR3 is TGCAGCGAGTCCCGGGGTTGGGCTTTCTTT. This sequence encodes CSESRGWAFF.

In its sample, this clonotype was seen a few times. V and J are TRBV4-2 and TRBJ2-1, with a possible D match to TRBD2 (7 bases). This CDR3 contains 19 residues. V was cut by 1 base and J by 8 bases, with 27 bases left in between. Looked up from germline, CDR1 is LGHNA and CDR2 is YNFKEQ. The CDR3 protein is CASSQGRPAGARLLDEQFF. The CDR3 region has the DNA TGTGCCAGCAGCCAAGGGCGGCCGGCGGGGGCTAGGCTTTTGGATGAGCAGTTCTTC.

The chain carries TRBV12-3 or TRBV12-4 and TRBJ2-5; D is uncertain. The V end was cut by 4 bases, the J end by 2 bases, with 14 bases between. This CDR3 contains 15 residues. CDR3 sequence: CASSWVPRRQETQYF. The CDR3 DNA follows: TGTGCCAGCAGTTGGGTTCCCAGACGTCAAGAGACCCAGTACTTC.

The rearrangement links TRBV5-6 to TRBJ1-2, with 7 bases fitting TRBD1. Trimming cost V 5 bases and J 3 bases; bases outside gene matches: 7. Germline V CDR1 and CDR2: SGHDT, YYEEEE. The CDR3 spans 14 residues. This chain's CDR3 is CASRRLQGDYGYTF. In DNA form, the CDR3 reads TGTGCCAGCAGGCGCCTCCAGGGGGACTATGGCTACACCTTC.